Following are 14 T cell receptor beta chains from one sample sequenced in a study of human T cells and chemical hapten exposure. Via MiXCR, TCRdb re-called the RACE reads, giving one row per CDR3 protein. Seen here are fewer than 70,000 distinct CDR3 sequences, approximately 10% observed once, and the top ten hold 5.2%. The time point was: pre-sensitization, week 0. The treatment was: therapeutic diphenylcyclopropenone sensitization with weekly scalp DPC. Sequencing was performed on whole blood, taken in connection with sensitization to the hapten diphenylcyclopropenone (DPC). The receptors shown here come from a woman in her forties or fifties with alopecia areata. Some clones in this sample may be carry-over from other donors' samples.

This clonotype was counted ten times or more. This chain connects TRBV5-1 to TRBJ2-7, with a weak D call TRBD1 (5 bases). Germline V gene data show CDR1 as SGHRS and CDR2 as YFSETQ. The CDR3 is 13 amino acids. Trimming removed 0 bases at V and 6 bases at J, with 10 bases between. CDR3 residues: CASSLAKQAEQYF. The CDR3 coding sequence is TGCGCCAGCAGCTTGGCCAAACAGGCCGAGCAGTACTTC.

This clonotype came up many times. This sequence joins TRBV10-1 and TRBJ2-3, with 7 bases identical to TRBD1. V was clipped by 4 bases and J by 6 bases; unmatched bases: 10. The CDR3 length is 15 residues. CDR1 WNHNN and CDR2 SYGVQD come from the germline V gene (reference sequence). CDR3 in amino acids: CASSVDRMIRDTQYF. CDR3 coding DNA: TGCGCCAGCAGTGTGGACAGGATGATTCGCGATACGCAGTATTTT.

The chain couples TRBV6-4 to TRBJ2-7; unclear D gene. Germline assignment: CDR1 MRHNA and CDR2 SNTAGT. CDR3 size: 16 residues. V was clipped by 6 bases and J by 0 bases, with 18 bases between them. The CDR3, as DNA: TGTGCCAGCAGCGCACCTACCCCCTGTGACTCCTACGAGCAGTACTTC. Translating it yields CASSAPTPCDSYEQYF.

The V call is TRBV9, the J call TRBJ2-1; maybe TRBD2 (6 bases). V was clipped by 0 bases and J by 9 bases, with 16 bases between them. This CDR3 contains 15 residues. Germline CDR1 reads SGDLS; CDR2 reads YYNGEE. As DNA, the CDR3 is TGTGCCAGCAGCGTAGACGGACTACGACTGGCTGAGCAGTTCTTC. It codes for CASSVDGLRLAEQFF.

This sequence joins TRBV20-1 and TRBJ1-4; 7 bases map to TRBD1. Germline CDR1 and CDR2: DFQATT and SNEGSKA (reference sequence). The CDR3 sequence is 13 residues long. The CDR3 DNA is TGCAGGGCGTACAGGGGAGGGGATGAAAAACTGTTTTTT. Residues: CRAYRGGDEKLFF.

The sample holds many counts of this clonotype. The chain uses TRBV7-6 and TRBJ2-2; D is unclear. V dropped 3 bases and J dropped 1 base, with 6 bases sitting between them. CDR1 and CDR2 from the germline V gene are SGHVS and FNYEAQ. This CDR3 contains 14 residues. CDR3 residues: CASSLGRNTGELFF. Here the CDR3 DNA reads TGTGCCAGCAGCTTGGGCAGGAACACCGGGGAGCTGTTTTTT.

This sequence joins TRBV20-1 and TRBJ1-5, with a tentative D call TRBD1 (5 bases). Germline loops: CDR1 DFQATT, CDR2 SNEGSKA (reference sequence). V shed 1 base and J shed 2 bases, with 12 bases lying between them. The CDR3 is made up of 15 amino acids. CDR3 nucleotides: TGCAGTGCTAGAGTAGGGGCAATAGGCAATCAGCCCCAGCATTTT. Translation: CSARVGAIGNQPQHF.

A remark on this clonotype: A read error may be the cause here, since a much bigger clone is one base away. The chain carries TRBV7-2 and TRBJ1-6; a weak D match, TRBD1 (5 bases). Trimming removed 7 bases from V and 4 bases from J, with 14 bases in between. The CDR3 loop spans 15 amino acids. Germline V gene data show CDR1 as SGHTA and CDR2 as FQGNSA. The CDR3 nucleotides are TGTACCAGCACCACTACGGGGACTTATAATTCACCCCTCCACTTT. Translating gives CTSTTTGTYNSPLHF.

This clonotype was picked up many times. The V gene is TRBV6-1, the J gene TRBJ2-5; D unresolved. With 6 bases removed from V and 7 bases from J, the gap between germline ends came to 15 bases. This CDR3 spans 13 amino acids. Germline assignment: CDR1 MNHNS and CDR2 SASEGT. This CDR3 is CASSGETYGTQYF. The CDR3 bases are TGTGCCAGCAGCGGCGAGACATACGGGACCCAGTACTTC.

CDR3 residues: CASRLGEGGGTGELFF. CDR3 coding DNA: TGTGCCAGCAGACTAGGGGAGGGTGGCGGCACCGGGGAGCTGTTTTTT. This rearrangement joins TRBV9 to TRBJ2-2; TRBD2 agrees at 7 bases. The germline gives CDR1 SGDLS, CDR2 YYNGEE. V gave up 5 bases and J gave up 4 bases; unmatched junction bases: 11. The CDR3 covers 16 residues.

The chain carries TRBV12-3 or TRBV12-4 and TRBJ1-5; 9 bases fit TRBD1. With 5 bases clipped from V and 4 bases from J, the junction kept 9 bases outside the gene matches. The CDR3 sequence is 16 residues long. The CDR3 coding sequence is TGTGCCAGCAGTCCCTCAAAGACAGGGGGGAATCAGCCCCAGCATTTT. As protein: CASSPSKTGGNQPQHF.

This clonotype was recorded a few times. The chain employs TRBV29-1 and TRBJ1-2; D not certain. Trimming left V 1 base short and J 8 bases short, with 8 bases between. There are 11 residues in the CDR3. The germline gives CDR1 SQVTM, CDR2 ANQGSEA. The CDR3 DNA reads as TGCAGCGTTGAAGGATACCGGGGCTACACCTTC. Residues: CSVEGYRGYTF.

This clonotype showed up just a few times. This sequence joins TRBV27 and TRBJ2-7, with D possibly being TRBD1 (6 bases). The CDR3 sequence is 14 residues long. Germline-derived CDR1 and CDR2 are MNHEY and SMNVEV (reference sequence). Trimming shortened V by 5 bases and J by 2 bases, and 13 bases separated the two germline ends. CDR3 nucleotides: TGTGCCAGCAGTCTGGGGGCAGGGACCTACGAGCAGTACTTC. Amino acid sequence: CASSLGAGTYEQYF.

This clonotype appeared a few times. The chain recombines TRBV4-2 with TRBJ2-7; D assignment may be TRBD1 or TRBD2 (5 bases each). CDR1 is LGHNA and CDR2 is YNFKEQ in the germline V gene. Deletions cut 4 bases from V and 2 bases from J, with 15 bases between. This CDR3 has 15 amino acids. This chain's CDR3 is CASSLSGTLTYEQYF. CDR3 in DNA: TGTGCCAGCAGCCTTTCTGGGACGTTAACCTACGAGCAGTACTTC.